These T cell receptor beta chains were read from a single sample in a study of cytotoxic CD8 clonotypes in ibrutinib-treated CLL. Generated by immunoSEQ multiplex PCR, the TCRdb table keeps only in-frame clones and is missing some. Here the sample spans some 290,000 clones, about 80% being singletons. The source material was PBMCs, sampled before ibrutinib treatment. These receptors originate from a human donor with chronic lymphocytic leukemia. The CDR3 runs from the conserved cysteine through the conserved F or W. The D gene is left open where the match is weak. A row's size may be missing; if present it is once, few, many or a size class.

v_gene	d_gene	j_gene	abundance	CDR3nt	CDR3aa
TRBV10-3	.	TRBJ2-5	few	TGTGCCATCAGTGGCGACACTAGGTACCAAGAGACCCAGTACTTC	CAISGDTRYQETQYF
TRBV30	TRBD2	TRBJ2-1	.	TGTGCCTCAGCAAGGACTAGCGAAAACAATGAGCAGTTCTTC	CASARTSENNEQFF
TRBV6-1	.	TRBJ1-1	.	TGTGCCAGCAGTGAAGCCAGGGAGAACACTGAAGCTTTCTTT	CASSEARENTEAFF
TRBV27	.	TRBJ1-1	.	TGTGCCAGCAGTTTCGCGAGGGGTGAAGCTTTCTTT	CASSFARGEAFF
TRBV18	TRBD2	TRBJ2-1	.	TGTGCCAGCTCACCGACTAGCGGATATACCTACAATGAGCAGTTCTTC	CASSPTSGYTYNEQFF
TRBV7-3	TRBD2	TRBJ2-6	.	TGTGCCAGCAGCTTAGGAGTAAATGCGGGAGGGCCGGGTTCTTGGGCCAACGTCCTGACTTTC	CASSLGVNAGGPGSWANVLTF
TRBV6-5	TRBD2	TRBJ2-5	.	TGTGCCAGCACGCGGGAGGCTCGGTGGGAGACCCAGTACTTC	CASTREARWETQYF
TRBV7-6	.	TRBJ2-2	.	TGTGCCAGCAGCCAAGGGGCGACCCCCGGGGAGCTGTTTTTT	CASSQGATPGELFF
TRBV5-1	.	TRBJ2-7	.	TGCGCCAGCAGCGAGACGTCAACGGGATCCTACGAGCAGTACTTC	CASSETSTGSYEQYF
TRBV9	.	TRBJ2-1	.	TGTGCCAGCAGCGGGGGGGTACTTGGTGAGCAGTTCTTC	CASSGGVLGEQFF
TRBV6-5	TRBD1	TRBJ1-2	.	TGTGCCAGCAGTTACCATGGACAGGGCGGCGGCTACACCTTC	CASSYHGQGGGYTF
TRBV2	.	TRBJ1-5	.	TGTGCCAGCAGTGATGCGGGGAGGGGTCAGCCCCAGCATTTT	CASSDAGRGQPQHF
TRBV5-1	.	TRBJ2-5	.	TGCGCCAGCAGCACGGGACTTGAAGAGACCCAGTACTTC	CASSTGLEETQYF
TRBV27	.	TRBJ2-7	.	TGTGCCAGCAGTTCCAGACCCGGGTACGAGCAGTACTTC	CASSSRPGYEQYF
TRBV25-1	TRBD1	TRBJ2-7	.	TGTGCCAGCAGTGATGCCAGGGGGTGGTACGAGCAGTACTTC	CASSDARGWYEQYF
TRBV27	.	TRBJ1-5	few	TGTGCCAGCAGTTTATCGAGGGTTCAGCCCCAGCATTTT	CASSLSRVQPQHF
TRBV9	.	TRBJ2-3	.	TGTGCCAGCAGCGTGAGGGGCGGGACAGATACGCAGTATTTT	CASSVRGGTDTQYF
TRBV30	TRBD1	TRBJ2-7	.	TGTGCCAGTTCAAGGAGGGACAGGGCGTACGGGCAGTACTTC	CASSRRDRAYGQYF
TRBV9	.	TRBJ2-3	.	TGTGCCAGCAGCGTAGGCCCAAATGCGGATACGCAGTATTTT	CASSVGPNADTQYF
TRBV11-2	.	TRBJ1-1	once	TGTGCCAGCATACTGAACACTGAAGCTTTCTTT	CASILNTEAFF
TRBV7-2	.	TRBJ1-4	many	TGTGCCAGCAGCTTAGCCGTCCAACCCCAAAGTCCGGAAAAACTGTTTTTT	CASSLAVQPQSPEKLFF
TRBV7-2	.	TRBJ2-5	.	TGTGCCAGCAGCTTTACAGGTTGGGGTCAAGAGACCCAGTACTTC	CASSFTGWGQETQYF
TRBV4-2	.	TRBJ2-2	once	TGTGCCAGCAGCAAGGGAGCCGGGGAGCTGTTTTTT	CASSKGAGELFF
TRBV4-3	TRBD2	TRBJ2-2	.	TGCGCCAGCAGCCGTTCGACTAGCCGAAACACCGGGGAGCTGTTTTTT	CASSRSTSRNTGELFF
TRBV6-5	TRBD1	TRBJ1-5	.	TGTGCCAGCAGTGCCGACAGGGGCAATCAGCCCCAGCATTTT	CASSADRGNQPQHF
TRBV28	.	TRBJ2-1	.	TGTGCCAGCAGGCACGGGCTGGCAGTTGGTGAGCAGTTCTTC	CASRHGLAVGEQFF
TRBV2	TRBD1	TRBJ1-5	many	TGTGCCAGCAGTGACGCAGGGGGACAGCCCCAGCATTTT	CASSDAGGQPQHF
TRBV5-4	TRBD1	TRBJ1-1	.	TGTGCCAGCAGCCCGCTGACAGGGCAGAACACTGAAGCTTTCTTT	CASSPLTGQNTEAFF
TRBV7-8	.	TRBJ2-1	once	TGTGCCAGCAGCCCCGTTTGGGGCGCCTACAATGAGCAGTTCTTC	CASSPVWGAYNEQFF
TRBV7-7	.	TRBJ2-2	.	TGTGCCAGCAGAAGGACAGAGGACACCGGGGAGCTGTTTTTT	CASRRTEDTGELFF
TRBV18	TRBD1	TRBJ2-7	few	TGTGCCAGCTCACCCGGGACAGGGACAGTCTACGAGCAGTACTTC	CASSPGTGTVYEQYF
TRBV7-9	.	TRBJ1-1	.	TGTGCCAGCAGCAAAAGACAGCTCGGGGACACTGAAGCTTTCTTT	CASSKRQLGDTEAFF
TRBV2	.	TRBJ1-5	.	TGTGCCAGCAGTGAAGTAGCCTTCAATCAGCCCCAGCATTTT	CASSEVAFNQPQHF
TRBV7-9	.	TRBJ2-7	.	TGTGCCAGCAGCTTACCAGCCGCCTCGGCCGAGCAGTACTTC	CASSLPAASAEQYF
TRBV11-2	.	TRBJ2-7	.	TGTGCCAGCAGCTCCGGCGGGGTACCCTACGAGCAGTACTTC	CASSSGGVPYEQYF
TRBV19	.	TRBJ1-5	few	TGTGCCAGTAGTATTGGTAGTCAGCCCCAGCATTTT	CASSIGSQPQHF
TRBV2	TRBD1	TRBJ2-1	.	TGTGCCAGCACCGGGGACAGGGGGGGGTACAATGAGCAGTTCTTC	CASTGDRGGYNEQFF
TRBV2	.	TRBJ2-2	few	TGTGCCAGCAGTGACCGTGAGGGACTTCACACCGGGGAGCTGTTTTTT	CASSDREGLHTGELFF
TRBV4-1	TRBD2	TRBJ2-1	few	TGCGCCAGCAGCCAAGAGCACGGGAGGGCCCTCGATGAGCAGTTCTTC	CASSQEHGRALDEQFF
TRBV4-2	.	TRBJ2-5	.	TGTGCCAGCAGCCAAGATGGTCCGGGGTCGGTAGAGACCCAGTACTTC	CASSQDGPGSVETQYF
TRBV27	.	TRBJ2-6	.	TGTGCCAGCAGGGGCTCGACCGGGGCCAACGTCCTGACTTTC	CASRGSTGANVLTF
TRBV28	TRBD2	TRBJ2-1	few	TGTGCCAGCAGCCAAGCGGGAGCCGCCTACAATGAGCAGTTCTTC	CASSQAGAAYNEQFF
TRBV27	.	TRBJ1-2	.	TGTGCCAGCAGTTTTTCCCCCAACCTCTATGGCTACACCTTC	CASSFSPNLYGYTF
TRBV9	TRBD2	TRBJ2-2	once	TGTGCCAGCAGCGTAGGCGGGGGGGCGAACACCGGGGAGCTGTTTTTT	CASSVGGGANTGELFF
TRBV6-5	.	TRBJ2-1	.	TGTGCCAGCAGTCTAGCCGCGCACAATGAGCAGTTCTTC	CASSLAAHNEQFF
TRBV7-9	.	TRBJ1-1	.	TGTGCCAGCAGCGCCCAGGGTCCTAACACTGAAGCTTTCTTT	CASSAQGPNTEAFF
TRBV7-6	.	TRBJ2-1	once	TGTGCCAGCAGCTCTTGGGGGGACTACAATGAGCAGTTCTTC	CASSSWGDYNEQFF
TRBV7-8	TRBD2	TRBJ2-3	.	TGTGCCAGCAGCTTTTCACTAGCGGGCGGAGATACGCAGTATTTT	CASSFSLAGGDTQYF
TRBV6-5	TRBD1	TRBJ1-1	.	TGTGCCAGCAGGACGGGACAGGGTTGGGGCACTGAAGCTTTCTTT	CASRTGQGWGTEAFF
TRBV9	TRBD2	TRBJ2-3	few	TGTGCCAGCAGCGCAGGGACTAGCGGCACAGATACGCAGTATTTT	CASSAGTSGTDTQYF
TRBV4-3	.	TRBJ1-5	.	TGCGCCAGCAGCCAAGAGCGAAGAAATCAGCCCCAGCATTTT	CASSQERRNQPQHF
TRBV30	TRBD1	TRBJ2-7	few	TGTGCCTGGAGGCGAAGGACAGGGGGCTACGAGCAGTACTTC	CAWRRRTGGYEQYF
TRBV6-6	.	TRBJ1-2	.	TGTGCCAGCAGTCCCCCAACCCGGGACTATGGCTACACCTTC	CASSPPTRDYGYTF
TRBV5-6	TRBD1	TRBJ2-3	.	TGTGCCAGCAGCTTGGTCTTGGGACAGGGGGGGACATCAGATACGCAGTATTTT	CASSLVLGQGGTSDTQYF
TRBV5-1	.	TRBJ2-3	.	TGCGCCAGCAGCCGCTCTACGGCGATCACAGATACGCAGTATTTT	CASSRSTAITDTQYF
TRBV4-1	TRBD2	TRBJ2-7	.	TGCGCCAGCAGCCAAACGGCTAGCGGATCCTACGAGCAGTACTTC	CASSQTASGSYEQYF
TRBV7-9	.	TRBJ2-2	.	TGTGCCAGCAGCTTAGTCCCAGAGAACACCGGGGAGCTGTTTTTT	CASSLVPENTGELFF
TRBV15	.	TRBJ2-5	few	TGTGCCACCAGCAGAGATCGGGGTTTAGAGACCCAGTACTTC	CATSRDRGLETQYF
TRBV11-2	.	TRBJ2-3	.	TGTGCCAGCAGCCACACAGATACGCAGTATTTT	CASSHTDTQYF